This T cell receptor (beta chain) was captured by sequencing in a study of blood T cell repertoires in COVID-19. Between the trimmed V and J ends, which lost 9 bases and 8 bases, there was a span of 13 bases. This CDR3 comprises 11 residues. The germline V gene encodes CDR1 SEHNR and CDR2 FQNEAQ (reference sequence). The repertoire was sequenced with immunoSEQ multiplex PCR; TCRdb's copy has only in-frame clones and lacks some. The sample lists over 200,000 clones; around 82% were seen once. The source of this sequence is a man in his forties with active or convalescent COVID-19. What was sequenced was peripheral blood. The V and J genes are TRBV7-9 and TRBJ1-1; D perhaps matches TRBD1 (5 bases). The CDR3 protein is CASGGAAEAFF. In nucleotides, the CDR3 is TGTGCCAGTGGTGGGGCAGCCGAAGCTTTCTTT.